This TCR beta chain was identified in a study of blood T cell repertoires in COVID-19 (dated by TCRdb to 2018 to 2021). For the study in its entirety: Collaborator samples came from the United States, Italy and Spain and covered acute and convalescent phases of COVID-19. The prospective study material was composed of cDNA or gDNA derived from T cells, B-cell-depleted T cells, or PBMCs. The dataset comprised deeply sampled blood TCRbeta repertoires from subjects exposed to, actively infected with, or recovered from COVID-19. The repertoires were released in a freely available public database meant as a resource for research on the immune response to SARS-CoV-2. The samples were drawn from two sources: the first 160 participants of the ongoing ImmuneRACE study, and 1,000 to 1,500 subjects contributed by 6 global collaborators. Nearly every sample came with metadata listing a de-identified subject ID, COVID-19 status, age in years and sex. Where HLA class I and class II types were available, the types were taken from metadata supplied by the sample provider, not from assay-based typing. General findings and caveats noted by the study authors: The quantity of clinical and demographic metadata differed by source and by participant and was supplied without curation.

Each collaborating institution followed its own protocols to collect whole blood in K2EDTA tubes. Collaborator samples were shipped for TCRbeta analysis as frozen whole blood, isolated PBMCs, or DNA extracted from either sample type. TCRbeta CDR3 regions were amplified from genomic DNA using the immunoSEQ Assay, a bias-controlled multiplex PCR. As for how the authors treated the data: Nucleated cell counts per sample were estimated from amplification of reference gene primers within the assay. To quantify the absolute abundance of each unique TCRbeta CDR3 rearrangement, sequence reads were collapsed and filtered. For each sample, productive Simpson clonality was calculated as the square root of Simpson's diversity index over productive rearrangements. In its TCRdb copy, this immuneACCESS table keeps in-frame sequences only and misses some clones. Where compared with another copy, unresolved V genes explain less than half of these, and the others have no known cause. The V and J calls and clone size were taken over from that table, and D and trimming were inferred from the DNA. The sample yields 110,000 to 150,000 clones; about 86% were counted once. The ten largest clones represent about 8% of the sample.

V is cut back by 8 bases and J by 0 bases, with 8 bases in the junction unmatched. The CDR3 spans 15 residues, from the cysteine through the phenylalanine. Only the CDR3 part of the read is kept: 45 bases, read in frame from the first base. CDR1 and CDR2, looked up from the germline V gene (reference sequence), are MNHNY and SVGAGI. Regarding this clone: Its binding antigen is unknown. No much larger clonotype is one base removed from it; base qualities were not supplied.

This receptor was obtained from a human donor in a cohort sampled during active COVID-19. Sequencing was done on a sample of peripheral blood. The rearranged chain carries TRBV6-6 and TRBJ2-7; 9 bases in the junction line up with TRBD2. Here the CDR3 is given as CASVHLAGISYEQYF. The DNA sequence reads TGTGCCAGCGTCCACCTAGCGGGGATCTCCTACGAGCAGTACTTC.